These T cell receptor beta chains were read from a single sample in a study of CD4 T cells in relation to SARS-CoV-2 and coronaviruses. What these receptors recognize is not known. The repertoire was sequenced with immunoSEQ multiplex PCR; TCRdb's copy has only in-frame clones and lacks some. The table lists 30,000 to 45,000 clones, around 77% of them singletons. Sequenced material: memory CD4+ T cells from PBMCs, cultured in vitro. The receptor source for this set is an adult with COVID-19. Each CDR3 is given with its conserved first and last residue. The D gene is left open where the match is weak. A row's size may be missing; if present it is once, few, many or a size class.

D gene: .
clone size: .
V gene: TRBV9
J gene: TRBJ2-2
CDR3 DNA: TGTGCCAGCAGCGTAGGACCGAACACCGGGGAGCTGTTTTTT
CDR3 protein: CASSVGPNTGELFF

D gene: .
clone size: .
V gene: TRBV11-2
J gene: TRBJ1-1
CDR3 DNA: TGTGCCAGCAGCTTGAGTTCTAGATCTTGGGACACTGAAGCTTTCTTT
CDR3 protein: CASSLSSRSWDTEAFF

D gene: .
clone size: once
V gene: TRBV13
J gene: TRBJ2-7
CDR3 DNA: TGTGCCAGCAGCTCCTGGGGGACTTCGACGGGAACATACGAGCAGTACTTC
CDR3 protein: CASSSWGTSTGTYEQYF

D gene: .
clone size: once
V gene: TRBV30
J gene: TRBJ1-6
CDR3 DNA: TGTGCCTGGAGTGTAACGGGTTCCAATTCACCCCTCCACTTT
CDR3 protein: CAWSVTGSNSPLHF

D gene: TRBD2
clone size: .
V gene: TRBV18
J gene: TRBJ2-1
CDR3 DNA: TGTGCCACCTTGGAAAGGGGAGTTAGCGGGAGTGGTAAGAATGAGCAGTTCTTC
CDR3 protein: CATLERGVSGSGKNEQFF

D gene: .
clone size: .
V gene: TRBV3-1/TRBV3-2
J gene: TRBJ2-7
CDR3 DNA: TGTGCCAGCAGCCAATGGACCTACGAGCAGTACTTC
CDR3 protein: CASSQWTYEQYF

D gene: .
clone size: .
V gene: TRBV19
J gene: TRBJ2-7
CDR3 DNA: TGTGCCACCGTACCCACCGACGGCGCCTACGAGCAGTACTTC
CDR3 protein: CATVPTDGAYEQYF

D gene: .
clone size: .
V gene: TRBV7-2
J gene: TRBJ2-2
CDR3 DNA: TGTGCCAGCAGCTTAGACGCCGGCGGAGCCGGGGAGCTGTTTTTT
CDR3 protein: CASSLDAGGAGELFF

D gene: TRBD1
clone size: .
V gene: TRBV9
J gene: TRBJ1-4
CDR3 DNA: TGTGCCAGCAGCGAGGGGTCACAGGGGAGAGGCGAAAAACTGTTTTTT
CDR3 protein: CASSEGSQGRGEKLFF

D gene: .
clone size: few
V gene: TRBV27
J gene: TRBJ1-2
CDR3 DNA: TGTGCCAGCAGTTCCTCCGCCCAGGGCCGTCGGGGCTACACCTTC
CDR3 protein: CASSSSAQGRRGYTF

D gene: TRBD1
clone size: .
V gene: TRBV12-3/TRBV12-4
J gene: TRBJ2-7
CDR3 DNA: TGTGCCAGCGGGAGGACAGGGCTCGAGCAGTACTTC
CDR3 protein: CASGRTGLEQYF

D gene: .
clone size: .
V gene: TRBV11-2
J gene: TRBJ1-1
CDR3 DNA: TGTGCCAGCAGCTCCACAGGGTCTCCTGAAGCTTTCTTT
CDR3 protein: CASSSTGSPEAFF

D gene: TRBD1
clone size: .
V gene: TRBV4-1
J gene: TRBJ2-2
CDR3 DNA: TGCGCCAGCAGCCAAGTTCCGGGACAGGGTCGCCACCCCCGGGAGCTGTTTTTT
CDR3 protein: CASSQVPGQGRHPRELFF

D gene: .
clone size: .
V gene: TRBV6-1
J gene: TRBJ2-1
CDR3 DNA: TGTGCCAGCAGTGAGAGACTAGAGCGAGTAAATGAGCAGTTCTTC
CDR3 protein: CASSERLERVNEQFF

D gene: .
clone size: .
V gene: TRBV4-1
J gene: TRBJ2-1
CDR3 DNA: TGCGCCAGCAGCCAAGTTTGGAGGGACGACTACAATGAGCAGTTCTTC
CDR3 protein: CASSQVWRDDYNEQFF

D gene: TRBD1
clone size: .
V gene: TRBV27
J gene: TRBJ1-4
CDR3 DNA: TGTGCCAGCAGACAAGGGACAGGGGGCTTTGAAAAACTGTTTTTT
CDR3 protein: CASRQGTGGFEKLFF

D gene: TRBD1
clone size: .
V gene: TRBV4-3
J gene: TRBJ2-3
CDR3 DNA: TGCGCCAGCAGCCAGTCACCCCCTCCAGGGGGCTTTGGAGATACGCAGTATTTT
CDR3 protein: CASSQSPPPGGFGDTQYF

D gene: .
clone size: .
V gene: TRBV19
J gene: TRBJ2-4
CDR3 DNA: TGTGCCAGTAGTATAGGGGTTCGCAATCGGCTAGCCAAAAACATTCAGTACTTC
CDR3 protein: CASSIGVRNRLAKNIQYF

D gene: .
clone size: .
V gene: TRBV27
J gene: TRBJ2-3
CDR3 DNA: TGTGCCAGCAGGGGGGCGAGGGGTGTGGATACGCAGTATTTT
CDR3 protein: CASRGARGVDTQYF

D gene: TRBD1
clone size: few
V gene: TRBV18
J gene: TRBJ1-1
CDR3 DNA: TGTGCCAGCTCACAAAGACAGGGGGCGAACACTGAAGCTTTCTTT
CDR3 protein: CASSQRQGANTEAFF

D gene: .
clone size: .
V gene: TRBV18
J gene: TRBJ2-3
CDR3 DNA: TGTGCCAGCTCACCCCTACTAGAGGGAGATACGCAGTATTTT
CDR3 protein: CASSPLLEGDTQYF

D gene: TRBD1
clone size: .
V gene: TRBV7-2
J gene: TRBJ2-1
CDR3 DNA: TGTGCCAGCAGTCCTTCAGGGGGCCCGAATGAGCAGTTCTTC
CDR3 protein: CASSPSGGPNEQFF

D gene: TRBD1
clone size: .
V gene: TRBV28
J gene: TRBJ2-7
CDR3 DNA: TGTGCCAGCAGTTTCCCCCCGGGACAGGGATACGAGCAGTACTTC
CDR3 protein: CASSFPPGQGYEQYF

D gene: TRBD2
clone size: .
V gene: TRBV28
J gene: TRBJ2-5
CDR3 DNA: TGTGCCAGCAGTTCACGGTCGGGAGGGGGAGAGACCCAGTACTTC
CDR3 protein: CASSSRSGGGETQYF

D gene: .
clone size: .
V gene: TRBV5-1
J gene: TRBJ1-1
CDR3 DNA: TGCGCCAGCAGCTCTGCCCCCGGCAGAAACACTGAAGCTTTCTTT
CDR3 protein: CASSSAPGRNTEAFF

D gene: TRBD2
clone size: few
V gene: TRBV7-9
J gene: TRBJ2-3
CDR3 DNA: TGTGCCAGCAGCTTTCCCATAGGAATAGCGGGAATTCAAGATACGCAGTATTTT
CDR3 protein: CASSFPIGIAGIQDTQYF

D gene: TRBD2
clone size: .
V gene: TRBV9
J gene: TRBJ2-1
CDR3 DNA: TGTGCCAGCAGCGGGGGGAGGGCCAATTTTAATGAGCAGTTCTTC
CDR3 protein: CASSGGRANFNEQFF

D gene: TRBD2
clone size: .
V gene: TRBV5-6
J gene: TRBJ2-7
CDR3 DNA: TGTGCCAGCAGCCCTGGTACTAGCGGGAGAACGAAGCAGTACTTC
CDR3 protein: CASSPGTSGRTKQYF

D gene: .
clone size: .
V gene: TRBV2
J gene: TRBJ1-4
CDR3 DNA: TGTGCCAGCAGTGAATTCGGTCCGACCCAGAGTGAAAAACTGTTTTTT
CDR3 protein: CASSEFGPTQSEKLFF

D gene: .
clone size: few
V gene: TRBV7-2
J gene: TRBJ2-7
CDR3 DNA: TGTGCCAGCAGCTTAGGTACTAGTTGGGAGCAGTACTTC
CDR3 protein: CASSLGTSWEQYF

D gene: .
clone size: .
V gene: TRBV6-1
J gene: TRBJ2-7
CDR3 DNA: TGTGCCAGCAGTGAATGGTCCGCCAGCAACTACGAGCAGTACTTC
CDR3 protein: CASSEWSASNYEQYF

D gene: TRBD1
clone size: .
V gene: TRBV19
J gene: TRBJ2-1
CDR3 DNA: TGTGCCAGTAGTCCGAGGGGGCTCTCCTACAATGAGCAGTTCTTC
CDR3 protein: CASSPRGLSYNEQFF

D gene: .
clone size: .
V gene: TRBV5-1
J gene: TRBJ2-7
CDR3 DNA: TGCGCCAGCAGCCCCGAAAGGGTAGAGAGCGAGCAGTACTTC
CDR3 protein: CASSPERVESEQYF

D gene: .
clone size: .
V gene: TRBV7-9
J gene: TRBJ2-3
CDR3 DNA: TGTGCCAGCAGCTTAGCACTAAGCACAGATACGCAGTATTTT
CDR3 protein: CASSLALSTDTQYF

D gene: TRBD2
clone size: .
V gene: TRBV10-3
J gene: TRBJ2-5
CDR3 DNA: TGTGCCATCAGTGAGTGGACTAGCAGAGAGACCCAGTACTTC
CDR3 protein: CAISEWTSRETQYF

D gene: .
clone size: .
V gene: TRBV13
J gene: TRBJ1-4
CDR3 DNA: TGTGCCAGCAGCAAGACAGGATGGGCAACTAATGAAAAACTGTTTTTT
CDR3 protein: CASSKTGWATNEKLFF

D gene: TRBD2
clone size: .
V gene: TRBV7-2
J gene: TRBJ2-7
CDR3 DNA: TGTGCCAGCAGCCCTAGCGGGATCTACGAGCAGTACTTC
CDR3 protein: CASSPSGIYEQYF

D gene: TRBD2
clone size: .
V gene: TRBV6-6
J gene: TRBJ2-5
CDR3 DNA: TGTGCCAGCAGTTACGGACTAGCGGGAGGTGAAGAGACCCAGTACTTC
CDR3 protein: CASSYGLAGGEETQYF

D gene: .
clone size: .
V gene: TRBV9
J gene: TRBJ1-1
CDR3 DNA: TGTGCCAGCAGCGACGAGAACACTGAAGCTTTCTTT
CDR3 protein: CASSDENTEAFF

D gene: .
clone size: .
V gene: TRBV5-1
J gene: TRBJ2-7
CDR3 DNA: TGCGCCAGCAGCTTAGGTCCAGGTGGCGAGCAGTACTTC
CDR3 protein: CASSLGPGGEQYF

D gene: TRBD2
clone size: few
V gene: TRBV7-9
J gene: TRBJ2-1
CDR3 DNA: TGTGCCAGCAGCTTCCAGCGGGGAGTAACCTACAATGAGCAGTTCTTC
CDR3 protein: CASSFQRGVTYNEQFF

D gene: .
clone size: .
V gene: TRBV10-3
J gene: TRBJ2-2
CDR3 DNA: TGTGCCATCAGTGAGGAGGCTCAGAGTACCACCGGGGAGCTGTTTTTT
CDR3 protein: CAISEEAQSTTGELFF

D gene: .
clone size: once
V gene: TRBV20-1
J gene: TRBJ1-1
CDR3 DNA: TGCAGTGCTAGGGGGTCATTTGAAGCTTTCTTT
CDR3 protein: CSARGSFEAFF

D gene: TRBD2
clone size: .
V gene: TRBV4-1
J gene: TRBJ2-3
CDR3 DNA: TGCGCCAGCAGCCAAGATCTTACTAGCGGGGTGCTGACGTATTTT
CDR3 protein: CASSQDLTSGVLTYF

D gene: .
clone size: .
V gene: TRBV6-5
J gene: TRBJ1-5
CDR3 DNA: TGTGCCAGCACATATGGGGGTGGCAATCAGCCCCAGCATTTT
CDR3 protein: CASTYGGGNQPQHF

D gene: .
clone size: .
V gene: TRBV14
J gene: TRBJ2-7
CDR3 DNA: TGTGCCAGCAGCCAAGGAATTGTCGAGCAGTACTTC
CDR3 protein: CASSQGIVEQYF

D gene: TRBD1
clone size: .
V gene: TRBV28
J gene: TRBJ2-3
CDR3 DNA: TGTGCCAGCAGCGACTGGACAGGGCGCACAGATACGCAGTATTTT
CDR3 protein: CASSDWTGRTDTQYF

D gene: .
clone size: .
V gene: TRBV5-1
J gene: TRBJ1-4
CDR3 DNA: TGCGCCAGCAGCTTTAGATCTAATGAAAAACTGTTTTTT
CDR3 protein: CASSFRSNEKLFF

D gene: .
clone size: .
V gene: TRBV27
J gene: TRBJ1-6
CDR3 DNA: TGTGCCAGCATGGGATCACCCCTCCACTTT
CDR3 protein: CASMGSPLHF

D gene: .
clone size: once
V gene: TRBV2
J gene: TRBJ2-1
CDR3 DNA: TGTGCCAGCAAATCAACGTTAGAGGGTGAGCAGTTCTTC
CDR3 protein: CASKSTLEGEQFF

D gene: .
clone size: .
V gene: TRBV6-6
J gene: TRBJ2-2
CDR3 DNA: TGTGCCAGCAGTCCTTTGAGGGGAATCGGGGAGCTGTTTTTT
CDR3 protein: CASSPLRGIGELFF

D gene: .
clone size: .
V gene: TRBV20-1
J gene: TRBJ2-1
CDR3 DNA: TGCAGTGCTAGTCCGTATGAGCAGTTCTTC
CDR3 protein: CSASPYEQFF

D gene: .
clone size: .
V gene: TRBV7-3
J gene: TRBJ2-2
CDR3 DNA: TGTGCCAGCAGCGCGTTTTTGGAAAGCACCGGGGAGCTGTTTTTT
CDR3 protein: CASSAFLESTGELFF

D gene: .
clone size: few
V gene: TRBV14
J gene: TRBJ1-2
CDR3 DNA: TGTGCCAGCAGCCAAACAGGGTCTGGCTACACCTTC
CDR3 protein: CASSQTGSGYTF

D gene: TRBD1
clone size: .
V gene: TRBV6-1
J gene: TRBJ2-5
CDR3 DNA: TGTGCCAGCAGTGAACGAATTTTTGGGACAGGGGAATTTGGGACCCAGTACTTC
CDR3 protein: CASSERIFGTGEFGTQYF

D gene: TRBD2
clone size: few
V gene: TRBV19
J gene: TRBJ2-7
CDR3 DNA: TGTGCCAGTAGCAGGGACTACACCGGCTCCTACGAGCAGTACTTC
CDR3 protein: CASSRDYTGSYEQYF

D gene: TRBD1
clone size: .
V gene: TRBV19
J gene: TRBJ1-1
CDR3 DNA: TGTGCCAGTGAGGGACAGGGGAACACTGAAGCTTTCTTT
CDR3 protein: CASEGQGNTEAFF